Following are 30 T cell receptor beta chains from one sample sequenced in a study of cytotoxic CD8 clonotypes in ibrutinib-treated CLL. Method: immunoSEQ multiplex PCR; TCRdb's copy keeps in-frame clones and lacks some. The sample lists about 68,000 clones, 68% seen once, with roughly 6% in the top ten. The sequencing here drew on PBMCs, taken after 12 months of ibrutinib treatment. These receptors were obtained from a human donor with chronic lymphocytic leukemia.

The chain links TRBV2 to TRBJ2-1; no firm D call. Germline V gives CDR1 SNHLY, CDR2 FYNNEI. This CDR3 has 11 residues. V was cut by 10 bases and J by 4 bases, with 8 bases left in between. CDR3 region: CATPTYNEQFF. DNA for the CDR3: TGTGCCACCCCGACTTACAATGAGCAGTTCTTC.

The rearrangement uses TRBV27 and TRBJ2-6; D unclear. This CDR3 region has 15 residues. The V end was cut by 3 bases, the J end by 0 bases, with 6 bases between. Germline V gene lookup returns CDR1 MNHEY and CDR2 SMNVEV (reference sequence). This chain's CDR3 is CASSFRDSGANVLTF. In nucleotides, the CDR3 is TGTGCCAGCAGTTTTCGTGACTCTGGGGCCAACGTCCTGACTTTC. The whole variable domain, filled in from reference TRBV27 and TRBJ2-6, reads EAQVTQNPRYLITVTGKKLTVTCSQNMNHEYMSWYRQDPGLGLRQIYYSMNVEVTDKGDVPEGYKVSRKEKRNFPLILESPSPNQTSLYFCASSFRDSGANVLTFGAGSRLTVL.

This clone has more than one count but fewer than ten. The chain uses TRBV6-5 and TRBJ1-1, with D uncertain. Trimming cost V 7 bases and J 5 bases, with 14 bases left between them. Germline CDR1 and CDR2: MNHEY and SVGAGI. The CDR3 consists of 13 residues. Written as DNA, the CDR3 is TGTGCCAGCATCCCGGGGTCGGGAACTGAAGCTTTCTTT. It specifies CASIPGSGTEAFF.

V is TRBV4-3 and J is TRBJ2-7, with D possibly being TRBD1 (5 bases). This CDR3 region has 14 residues. CDR1 and CDR2 (germline): LGHNA, YSLEER. V lost 5 bases to trimming and J lost 0 bases, with 11 bases between them. The CDR3 sequence is CASSARQYSYEQYF. The CDR3 DNA reads TGCGCCAGCAGCGCCAGACAGTACTCCTACGAGCAGTACTTC.

The rearrangement uses TRBV7-9 and TRBJ2-7; D is perhaps TRBD2 (6 bases). The CDR3 runs to 15 residues. Germline CDR1 SEHNR, CDR2 FQNEAQ (reference sequence). Trimming took 3 bases from V and 4 from J, leaving 16 bases between them. In nucleotides, the CDR3 is TGTGCCAGCAGCTTGTCCGACGGGACTGCTTACGAGCAGTACTTC. Amino acid sequence: CASSLSDGTAYEQYF.

This chain connects TRBV6-1 to TRBJ2-3, with 11 positions matching TRBD2. Germline V lookup: CDR1 MNHNS, CDR2 SASEGT. V dropped 0 bases and J dropped 4; count of bases not matched to a gene: 9. The CDR3 runs 18 residues. The CDR3 loop reads CASSEAVAGGRVADTQYF. CDR3 DNA: TGTGCCAGCAGTGAAGCGGTAGCGGGGGGGCGAGTTGCAGATACGCAGTATTTT.

This clone was recorded only once. The chain joins TRBV9 to TRBJ2-5, with TRBD2 identical over 12 bases. Germline assignment: CDR1 SGDLS and CDR2 YYNGEE. This CDR3 has 15 amino acids. The trim removed 4 bases at V and 2 bases at J, leaving 3 bases unmatched. The CDR3: CASSPGLAGQETQYF. For the CDR3, the DNA is TGTGCCAGCAGCCCGGGACTAGCGGGTCAAGAGACCCAGTACTTC. Based on the CDR3 plus reference TRBV9 and TRBJ2-5, the full variable domain is DSGVTQTPKHLITATGQRVTLRCSPRSGDLSVYWYQQSLDQGLQFLIQYYNGEERAKGNILERFSAQQFPDLHSELNLSSLELGDSALYFCASSPGLAGQETQYFGPGTRLLVL.

The genes are TRBV18 and TRBJ2-7, with D unresolved. Germline CDR1 reads KGHSH; CDR2 reads LQKENI. The CDR3 has 14 amino acids. Trimming pared 3 bases from V and 10 bases from J, leaving 19 bases between. The CDR3 spells CASSPSDPFKAQYF. In DNA, the CDR3 is TGTGCCAGCTCACCTTCGGACCCTTTTAAGGCACAGTACTTC.

The rearrangement uses TRBV5-1 and TRBJ1-6; D is perhaps TRBD1 (6 bases). CDR3 length: 15 residues. Germline V lookup: CDR1 SGHRS, CDR2 YFSETQ. V was trimmed by 1 base and J by 3 bases, leaving 8 bases between them. This chain's CDR3 is CASSLKGGYNSPLHF. CDR3 bases: TGCGCCAGCAGCTTGAAAGGGGGCTATAATTCACCCCTCCACTTT.

The V call is TRBV7-6, the J call TRBJ2-2; possible D gene TRBD1, 5 bases. Trimming left V 1 base short and J 4 bases short, with 13 bases between. Germline CDR1 is SGHVS and CDR2 is FNYEAQ. The CDR3 is 16 amino acids. CDR3 bases: TGTGCCAGCAGCTTAGTTCAGGGTAGGGGCACCGGGGAGCTGTTTTTT. As protein: CASSLVQGRGTGELFF.

The rearrangement joins TRBV19 to TRBJ1-2; 8 nucleotides match TRBD1. Trimming took 6 bases from V and 5 from J; bases not matched to a gene: 14. Germline assignment: CDR1 LNHDA and CDR2 SQIVND (reference sequence). This CDR3 has 16 amino acids. CDR3 amino acids: CASRGTAGTGRYGYTF. The CDR3 nucleotides are TGTGCCAGTAGGGGGACGGCAGGGACAGGTCGTTATGGCTACACCTTC.

This chain links TRBV2 with TRBJ1-5, with TRBD1 matching 10 bases. The V gene end was trimmed by 6 bases and the J gene end by 5 bases; junction bases not matched to a gene: 4. The CDR3 length is 14 residues. The germline gives CDR1 SNHLY, CDR2 FYNNEI. The DNA for the CDR3 is TGTGCCAGCAGCGAGACAGGGGGCGATCAGCCCCAGCATTTT. It codes for CASSETGGDQPQHF.

The genes are TRBV15 and TRBJ2-7; D is undetermined. Deletions cut 0 bases from V and 5 bases from J, with 17 bases between. The V gene's germline CDR1 is LNHNV and CDR2 YYDKDF (reference sequence). There are 16 residues in the CDR3. This chain's CDR3 is CATSRDLLASVDEQYF. CDR3 nucleotides: TGTGCCACCAGCAGAGATCTCTTGGCTTCTGTGGACGAGCAGTACTTC.

The chain uses TRBV6-4 and TRBJ1-6; D gene ambiguous. V dropped 0 bases and J dropped 9 bases, with 12 bases sitting between them. Germline CDR1 is MRHNA and CDR2 is SNTAGT. The CDR3 covers 15 residues. CDR3 nucleotide sequence: TGTGCCAGCAGTGACTCTGCCGGGGTAGGTTCACCCCTCCACTTT. Amino acids: CASSDSAGVGSPLHF.

This clone came up a few times. The V call is TRBV7-9, the J call TRBJ1-2, with D possibly being TRBD1 (5 bases). V was pared by 1 base and J by 4 bases, with 10 bases between. The CDR3 has 14 amino acids. From germline, CDR1 is SEHNR and CDR2 FQNEAQ (reference sequence). The CDR3 nucleotides read TGTGCCAGCAGCTTAGACGGGGCAATCTATGGCTACACCTTC. This gives the protein CASSLDGAIYGYTF.

CDR3 sequence: CASSELGQGAGEQYF. For the CDR3, the DNA is TGTGCCAGCAGTGAATTGGGACAGGGGGCAGGCGAGCAGTACTTC. The chain employs TRBV25-1 and TRBJ2-7; 12 bases match TRBD1. CDR3 size: 15 residues. V dropped 1 base and J dropped 6; count of bases not matched to a gene: 4. Looked up from germline, CDR1 is MGHDK and CDR2 is SYGVNS.

V is TRBV5-1 and J is TRBJ2-5; D remains unclear. The V end lost 0 bases, the J end lost 5 bases, and 8 bases lay between the germline ends. Germline values: CDR1 SGHRS, CDR2 YFSETQ. The length of the CDR3 is 13 residues. CDR3 protein: CASSLASGETQYF. CDR3 DNA: TGCGCCAGCAGCTTGGCCAGTGGCGAGACCCAGTACTTC.

The CDR3 loop reads CASSLGTSLYGELFF. CDR3 in DNA: TGTGCCAGCAGCTTAGGGACTAGCCTATACGGGGAGCTGTTTTTT. The V gene is TRBV7-9, the J gene TRBJ2-2, with TRBD2 matching 8 bases. V lost 1 base, J lost 7 bases, and 5 bases stayed unmatched. Per the germline V gene, CDR1 is SEHNR and CDR2 is FQNEAQ (reference sequence). The CDR3 has 15 residues.

The CDR3 here is CASSETVAVNEKLFF. Written as DNA, the CDR3 is TGTGCCAGCAGTGAAACGGTGGCGGTTAATGAAAAACTGTTTTTT. The rearrangement links TRBV6-1 to TRBJ1-4, with D unclear. The length of the CDR3 is 15 residues. With 2 bases removed from V and 4 bases from J, the gap between germline ends came to 11 bases. The V gene's germline CDR1 is MNHNS and CDR2 SASEGT.

This chain links TRBV19 with TRBJ2-7; 9 bases fit TRBD1. V lost 6 bases to trimming and J lost 3 bases; unmatched junction nucleotides: 6. In germline, CDR1 is LNHDA, CDR2 SQIVND (reference sequence). The CDR3 has 14 residues. In nucleotides, the CDR3 is TGTGCCAGTAGCCCCATGGGACAGGGCTACGAGCAGTACTTC. Translating it yields CASSPMGQGYEQYF.

This clone turned up a few times. This chain connects TRBV11-2 to TRBJ1-5; no clear D gene. CDR3 length: 14 amino acids. The V end was cut by 5 bases, the J end by 0 bases, with 8 bases between. In germline, CDR1 is SGHAT, CDR2 FQNNGV. CDR3: CASSRGHSNQPQHF. The DNA of the CDR3 is TGTGCCAGCAGCCGAGGGCATAGCAATCAGCCCCAGCATTTT.

The genes are TRBV9 and TRBJ2-2, with 15 bases lining up with TRBD2. This CDR3 is 17 amino acids long. V was pared by 4 bases and J by 3 bases, with 4 bases of the junction left unmatched. CDR1 is SGDLS and CDR2 is YYNGEE in the germline V gene. The DNA for the CDR3 is TGTGCCAGCAGCCCTGGACTAGCGGGGGGGCACACCGGGGAGCTGTTTTTT. This encodes CASSPGLAGGHTGELFF.

This chain joins TRBV5-1 and TRBJ2-1; D remains unclear. Germline V gene data show CDR1 as SGHRS and CDR2 as YFSETQ. V was trimmed by 3 bases and J by 0 bases, leaving 13 bases between them. This CDR3 has 16 amino acids. The CDR3 DNA reads TGCGCCAGCAGCTCCGGCAGTCCCACCTCCTACAATGAGCAGTTCTTC. It translates to CASSSGSPTSYNEQFF. Looking up the rest from reference TRBV5-1 and TRBJ2-1 gives the full variable domain: KAGVTQTPRYLIKTRGQQVTLSCSPISGHRSVSWYQQTPGQGLQFLFEYFSETQRNKGNFPGRFSGRQFSNSRSEMNVSTLELGDSALYLCASSSGSPTSYNEQFFGPGTRLTVL.

This chain links TRBV5-1 with TRBJ1-5; no firm D call. The CDR3 has 15 amino acids. V was pared by 0 bases and J by 1 base, with 8 bases between. The germline V gene has CDR1 SGHRS and CDR2 YFSETQ. The CDR3 region is CASSLDSPSNQPQHF. CDR3 bases: TGCGCCAGCAGCTTGGACAGCCCGAGCAATCAGCCCCAGCATTTT.

This CDR3 reads CASSLEDRGLTEAFF. For the CDR3, the DNA is TGTGCCAGCAGCTTGGAAGACAGGGGGTTAACTGAAGCTTTCTTT. The genes are TRBV5-5 and TRBJ1-1; 9 nucleotides match TRBD1. Germline values: CDR1 SGHKS, CDR2 YYEKEE (reference sequence). Germline trimming cut 0 bases from V and 5 bases from J; bases unmatched to any gene: 5. The CDR3 sequence is 15 residues long.

This rearrangement joins TRBV29-1 to TRBJ1-5, with D maybe TRBD1 (5 bases). Germline V gene sequence: CDR1 SQVTM, CDR2 ANQGSEA. V was shortened by 4 bases and J by 4 bases, with 11 bases between the two germline ends. The CDR3 runs to 13 residues. The CDR3 bases are TGCAGCGTTGTCGTCTCAGGGAATCAGCCCCAGCATTTT. Translation gives CSVVVSGNQPQHF.

This clone was counted only a few times. The chain employs TRBV19 and TRBJ2-5; D possibly matches TRBD1 or TRBD2 (6 bases each). Trimming pared 5 bases from V and 5 bases from J, leaving 12 bases between. CDR1 and CDR2 from the germline V gene are LNHDA and SQIVND (reference sequence). CDR3 size: 13 residues. The CDR3 DNA reads as TGTGCCAGTAGTGGGGGGCGATGGGAGACCCAGTACTTC. Translation: CASSGGRWETQYF. Variable domain in full (rest from reference TRBV19 and TRBJ2-5): DGGITQSPKYLFRKEGQNVTLSCEQNLNHDAMYWYRQDPGQGLRLIYYSQIVNDFQKGDIAEGYSVSREKKESFPLTVTSAQKNPTAFYLCASSGGRWETQYFGPGTRLLVL.

This clone is medium-sized by share. The V and J genes are TRBV5-1 and TRBJ1-2, with 7 bases lining up with TRBD1. Per the germline V gene, CDR1 is SGHRS and CDR2 is YFSETQ. The CDR3 extends over 14 amino acids. The V gene end was trimmed by 3 bases and the J gene end by 7 bases; junction bases not matched to a gene: 9. The CDR3 loop is CASSSTGALSGYTF. The CDR3 DNA reads TGCGCCAGCAGCTCTACAGGGGCCTTGTCTGGCTACACCTTC.

V and J are TRBV6-1 and TRBJ2-2; D not certain. Germline V gene sequence: CDR1 MNHNS, CDR2 SASEGT. The V and J ends lost 6 bases and 0 bases respectively, with 5 bases between them. The CDR3 is 13 amino acids. The CDR3 here is CASRDANTGELFF. The CDR3 bases are TGTGCCAGCAGGGACGCGAACACCGGGGAGCTGTTTTTT.

The CDR3 nucleotides read TGTGCCAGCAGCTTAGGACAGGGGGACCAGTACTTC. Protein: CASSLGQGDQYF. The J gene is TRBJ2-5, the V gene TRBV11-2, with 9 bases lining up with TRBD1. V was pared by 1 base and J by 10 bases, with 1 base of the junction left unmatched. The V gene's germline CDR1 is SGHAT and CDR2 FQNNGV. The CDR3 is 12 amino acids.